This T cell receptor (beta chain) came from a study of blood T cells in healthy people across ages. A word on this clonotype: The antigen is unknown.

Study-level points and caveats: Correlation between TCR beta diversity and naive T cell percentage was strong. While age rose, TCR beta diversity per million T cells dropped in a roughly linear way.

Every sample yielded at least 6.5 million isolated PBMCs. The use of a sample-barcoded 5' primer and a J-beta primer mix characterized a second PCR of roughly 6 to 12 cycles. One entry per CDR3 protein, called by TCRdb with MiXCR from the 5' RACE reads. The repertoire includes about 640,000 distinct CDR3 sequences, under 65% of them detected once, and over 30% sits in the top ten. Material for sequencing was blood. The source is a man in his 60s in good health.

Here the CDR3 DNA reads TGTGCCAGCAGCGTAGTTGGGGACACCGGGGAGCTGTTTTTT. It translates to CASSVVGDTGELFF. The chain employs TRBV9 and TRBJ2-2, with no clear D. V was trimmed by 0 bases and J by 3 bases, leaving 6 bases between them. The CDR3 totals 14 residues. CDR1 and CDR2 (germline): SGDLS, YYNGEE.